The 10 T cell receptor beta chains presented below share a single source sample, sequenced in a study of CD8 T cells in ankylosing spondylitis. Study-wide results and caveats: Ankylosing spondylitis blood appeared to carry a characteristic TCR beta motif of several highly homologous variants.

MiXCR was run by TCRdb on the 5' RACE reads, yielding one entry per CDR3 protein. The table has fewer than 400,000 distinct CDR3 sequences, roughly 8% seen once. Their antigen targets remain unknown. Specimen: blood, either unsorted or a sorted T cell fraction (not recorded which). These receptors originate from a male donor with ankylosing spondylitis.

This clonotype was found a few times. This chain uses TRBV6-5 with TRBJ1-4; 7 positions match TRBD1. There are 15 residues in the CDR3. Germline CDR1 MNHEY, CDR2 SVGAGI. Losses at the gene ends were 0 bases for V and 8 bases for J; bases not matched to a gene: 6. The DNA for the CDR3 is TGTGCCAGCAGTTACTCGCACCGAGGGGGCGAAAAACTGTTTTTT. Protein product: CASSYSHRGGEKLFF.

This clonotype was observed a handful of times. The chain uses TRBV12-3 or TRBV12-4 and TRBJ2-7; D possibly corresponds to TRBD2 (6 bases). This CDR3 contains 14 residues. Trimming took off 5 bases at V and 7 bases at J, with 18 bases between the two ends. In DNA, the CDR3 is TGTGCCAGCAGTAACTCCGGGGGAATTGGGGAGCAGTACTTC. Translating it yields CASSNSGGIGEQYF.

This clonotype was counted at least ten times. This sequence joins TRBV7-9 and TRBJ1-1, with D possibly matching TRBD1 (6 bases). The CDR3 is made up of 13 amino acids. The ends were cut back, 1 base at V and 11 bases at J, with 14 bases in the middle. CDR1 and CDR2 (germline): SEHNR, FQNEAQ (reference sequence). This chain's CDR3 is CASSLGGAQQAFF. The CDR3 DNA follows: TGTGCCAGCAGCTTAGGGGGGGCCCAGCAGGCTTTCTTT.

A few counts support this clonotype. V gene TRBV25-1 combines with J gene TRBJ2-1; D ambiguous. This CDR3 has 14 residues. CDR1 and CDR2 (germline): MGHDK, SYGVNS. V lost 4 bases and J lost 4, with 11 bases in between. The DNA for the CDR3 is TGTGCCAGCAGTGGCCCTCTACAGTACAATGAGCAGTTCTTC. It specifies CASSGPLQYNEQFF.

V usage is TRBV20-1 and J usage is TRBJ2-7; D ambiguous. V lost 3 bases to trimming and J lost 0 bases, with 12 bases between them. This CDR3 is 14 amino acids long. Per germline, CDR1 DFQATT and CDR2 SNEGSKA (reference sequence). The CDR3 nucleotides read TGCAGTGCTAGCGGTACGGAAAACTCCTACGAGCAGTACTTC. Its translation is CSASGTENSYEQYF.

The chain combines TRBV7-8 with TRBJ2-7, with 9 positions matching TRBD1. Germline assignment: CDR1 SGHVS and CDR2 FQNEAQ. The CDR3 extends over 14 amino acids. Trimming cost V 8 bases and J 5 bases; bases outside gene matches: 10. CDR3 region: CASCPRDRAHEQYF. CDR3 DNA: TGTGCCAGCTGTCCGCGGGACAGGGCCCACGAGCAGTACTTC.

The chain links TRBV19 to TRBJ1-1; TRBD1 is a possible D gene (5 bases). The CDR3 is 13 amino acids. Germline V lookup: CDR1 LNHDA, CDR2 SQIVND (reference sequence). V lost 5 bases and J lost 4, with 11 bases in between. Written as DNA, the CDR3 is TGTGCCAGTAGTTCTCGACAGACCACTGAAGCTTTCTTT. Translation: CASSSRQTTEAFF.

The gene calls are TRBV6-1 and TRBJ1-5, with TRBD1 as a possible D gene (6 bases). CDR1 and CDR2 (germline): MNHNS, SASEGT. Between the trimmed V and J ends, which lost 5 bases and 0 bases, there was a span of 11 bases. The CDR3 extends over 15 amino acids. The CDR3 DNA reads as TGTGCCAGCAGTCGGGACAATCATAGCAATCAGCCCCAGCATTTT. This codes for CASSRDNHSNQPQHF.

This clonotype has ten or more counts. The rearrangement links TRBV3-1 to TRBJ2-6; D remains unclear. The CDR3 extends over 16 amino acids. V lost 1 base and J lost 1, with 8 bases in between. The germline V gene has CDR1 LGHDT and CDR2 YNNKEL (reference sequence). CDR3 in DNA: TGTGCCAGCAGCCAAGGATTAGGGTCTGGGGCCAACGTCCTGACTTTC. Translating gives CASSQGLGSGANVLTF.

The table lists this clonotype with many counts. The rearrangement joins TRBV5-1 to TRBJ2-6, with D uncertain. Per the germline V gene, CDR1 is SGHRS and CDR2 is YFSETQ. V shed 2 bases and J shed 0 bases, with 9 bases lying between them. The CDR3 has 16 amino acids. Written as DNA, the CDR3 is TGCGCCAGCAGCTTCCCAGTGCTCTCTGGGGCCAACGTCCTGACTTTC. As protein: CASSFPVLSGANVLTF.